The rows below give T cell receptor beta chains drawn from one sample of a study of CD4 T cells in relation to SARS-CoV-2 and coronaviruses. No antigen is known for these receptors. TCRdb keeps only in-frame clones here, not all; method: immunoSEQ multiplex PCR. Of 15,000 to 18,000 clones in the sample, 76% are singletons; the top ten hold approximately 30%. Material: CD4+ T cells from PBMCs, cultured in vitro. The receptors derive from a human donor in good health. The CDR3 runs from the conserved cysteine through the conserved F or W. The D gene is left open where the match is weak. Only some rows state a clone size, as once, few, many or a class for expanded clones.

d_gene,v_gene,abundance,j_gene,CDR3aa
NA,TRBV19,NA,TRBJ1-2,CASSIQQGSGYGYTF
TRBD2,TRBV28,NA,TRBJ2-1,CASSGLAPLLNEQFF
TRBD1,TRBV27,NA,TRBJ1-5,CASSFGGQGRGYSNQPQHF
NA,TRBV5-1,medium-sized,TRBJ2-2,CASSLDRNTGELFF
TRBD1,TRBV10-3,NA,TRBJ1-2,CAISESALRGDGYTF
NA,TRBV10-2,NA,TRBJ2-7,CASSDRGRITYEQYF
TRBD1,TRBV5-1,few,TRBJ1-1,CASSADRGQTEAFF
TRBD1,TRBV19,few,TRBJ1-5,CASSIGQGVGQPQHF
NA,TRBV25-1,NA,TRBJ2-1,CASSEEVGNEQFF
TRBD1,TRBV2,NA,TRBJ1-3,CASRATGVGNTIYF
TRBD1,TRBV10-3,NA,TRBJ1-3,CAISESTTGYGNTIYF
NA,TRBV5-1,NA,TRBJ2-7,CASSASGNSYEQYF
TRBD1,TRBV18,NA,TRBJ1-6,CASSPGQGPNSPLHF
TRBD1,TRBV30,once,TRBJ2-7,CAWSVPQGQGYF
NA,TRBV7-9,NA,TRBJ1-2,CASSLGSLKTYGYTF
NA,TRBV5-1,NA,TRBJ2-7,CASSLATAAYEQYF
NA,TRBV6-5,NA,TRBJ2-5,CASSWLARGGETQYF